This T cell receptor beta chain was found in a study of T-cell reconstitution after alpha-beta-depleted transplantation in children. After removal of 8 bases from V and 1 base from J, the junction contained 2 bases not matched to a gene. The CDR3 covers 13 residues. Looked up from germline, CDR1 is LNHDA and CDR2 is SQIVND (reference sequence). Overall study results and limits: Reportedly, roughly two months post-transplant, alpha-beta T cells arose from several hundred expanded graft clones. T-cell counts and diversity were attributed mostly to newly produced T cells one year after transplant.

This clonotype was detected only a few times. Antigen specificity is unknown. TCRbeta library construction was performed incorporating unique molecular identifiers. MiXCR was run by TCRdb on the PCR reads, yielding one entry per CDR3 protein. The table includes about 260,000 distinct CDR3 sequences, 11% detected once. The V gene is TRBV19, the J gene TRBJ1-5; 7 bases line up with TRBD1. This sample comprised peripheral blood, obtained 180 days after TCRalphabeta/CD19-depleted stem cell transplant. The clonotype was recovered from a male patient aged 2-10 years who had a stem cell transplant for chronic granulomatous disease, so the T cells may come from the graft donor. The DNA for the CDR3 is TGTGCCAGTCAGGGGGGGAGCAATCAGCCCCAGCATTTT. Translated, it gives CASQGGSNQPQHF. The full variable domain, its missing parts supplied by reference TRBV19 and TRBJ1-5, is DGGITQSPKYLFRKEGQNVTLSCEQNLNHDAMYWYRQDPGQGLRLIYYSQIVNDFQKGDIAEGYSVSREKKESFPLTVTSAQKNPTAFYLCASQGGSNQPQHFGDGTRLSIL.